These T cell receptor beta chains were read from a single sample in a study of neurological immune-mediated disorders. MiXCR, applied by TCRdb to the 5' RACE reads, yields one record per CDR3 protein. The data show about 16,000 distinct CDR3 sequences, roughly 9% seen once. The sample comprised CD8+ T cells from blood. The origin of the receptors is a man over 45 in good health. Both conserved end residues are part of each CDR3. Each record gives: V gene, J gene, D gene, clone size, CDR3 DNA, CDR3 protein. The D gene is left open where the match is weak. The size of a clone is reported for some rows only, either as once, few or many, or as a class for expanded clones.

V: TRBV20-1; J: TRBJ2-1; D: TRBD2; size: -; DNA: TGCAGTGCTAGAGATGGCGTCGAGCGGGAGGCCTACAATGAGCAGTTCTTC; CDR3: CSARDGVEREAYNEQFF
V: TRBV20-1; J: TRBJ2-1; D: -; size: many; DNA: TGCAGTGCTAAGTGTAGCGACTTTGAAGACAGCTCCTACAATGAGCAGTTCTTC; CDR3: CSAKCSDFEDSSYNEQFF
V: TRBV11-2; J: TRBJ2-5; D: -; size: few; DNA: TGTGCCAGCAGCCCTCCGACAGATCAAGAGACCCAGTACTTC; CDR3: CASSPPTDQETQYF
V: TRBV6-4; J: TRBJ2-1; D: -; size: many; DNA: TGTGCCAGCAGTGACCGCTACAAGTCCAATGAGCAGTTCTTC; CDR3: CASSDRYKSNEQFF
V: TRBV7-8; J: TRBJ2-7; D: -; size: many; DNA: TGTGCCAGCAGCTTAGTAGGGTTCTCCTACGAGCAGTACTTC; CDR3: CASSLVGFSYEQYF
V: TRBV2; J: TRBJ2-3; D: TRBD1; size: -; DNA: TGTGCCAGCAAGGTGACAGGGGCAGAAGATACGCAGTATTTT; CDR3: CASKVTGAEDTQYF
V: TRBV27; J: TRBJ2-5; D: -; size: many; DNA: TGTGCCAGCAGTTCCACTAGCCTAGAGACCCAGTACTTC; CDR3: CASSSTSLETQYF
V: TRBV29-1; J: TRBJ2-1; D: TRBD1; size: many; DNA: TGCAGCGTTGAAGGGGGACAGGGGGCCTCGAATGAGCAGTTCTTC; CDR3: CSVEGGQGASNEQFF
V: TRBV29-1; J: TRBJ2-7; D: -; size: many; DNA: TGCAGCGTGGGCGAGGTTTCCTACGAGCAGTACTTC; CDR3: CSVGEVSYEQYF
V: TRBV3-1; J: TRBJ2-7; D: -; size: many; DNA: TGTGCCAGCAGCCTCCGACTGGGTAGCGTGTACGAGCAGTACTTC; CDR3: CASSLRLGSVYEQYF
V: TRBV29-1; J: TRBJ2-5; D: -; size: many; DNA: TGCAGCGTGTTGGGGGGCAGGGCGGAGACCCAGTACTTC; CDR3: CSVLGGRAETQYF
V: TRBV4-3; J: TRBJ1-2; D: -; size: many; DNA: TGCGCCAGCAGCCAAGACAGTTCCCCCGCTTATGGCTACACCTTC; CDR3: CASSQDSSPAYGYTF
V: TRBV28; J: TRBJ2-3; D: -; size: -; DNA: TGTGCCAGCAGTTTGGCAGGGTATGGAGATACGCAGTATTTT; CDR3: CASSLAGYGDTQYF
V: TRBV5-1; J: TRBJ2-7; D: TRBD1; size: medium-sized; DNA: TGCGCCAGCAGCTCTTTGGGACAGCCCGTAAACGAGCAGTACTTC; CDR3: CASSSLGQPVNEQYF
V: TRBV9; J: TRBJ2-1; D: TRBD2; size: many; DNA: TGTGCCAGCAGCGGAGCACCGGGACTAGCGGGAGCGGGCGGGTTAGAGCAGTTCTTC; CDR3: CASSGAPGLAGAGGLEQFF
V: TRBV4-1; J: TRBJ1-1; D: TRBD1; size: many; DNA: TGCGCCAGCAGCCAAGAGGGACAGACGAACACTGAAGCTTTCTTT; CDR3: CASSQEGQTNTEAFF
V: TRBV12-3/TRBV12-4; J: TRBJ2-7; D: TRBD1; size: many; DNA: TGTGCCAGCAGTTTACCGACAGGGGGTTGGTACGAGCAGTACTTC; CDR3: CASSLPTGGWYEQYF
V: TRBV9; J: TRBJ2-7; D: -; size: many; DNA: TGTGCCAGCAGCGTAGGTCTCGCCGGGAGCTCCTACGAGCAGTACTTC; CDR3: CASSVGLAGSSYEQYF
V: TRBV29-1; J: TRBJ2-2; D: TRBD1; size: many; DNA: TGCAGCGTTACAGGGGTGCACGGGGAGCTGTTTTTT; CDR3: CSVTGVHGELFF
V: TRBV20-1; J: TRBJ2-3; D: TRBD2; size: many; DNA: TGCAGTGCTAGACTGGGACTAGCGGGAAACACAGATACGCAGTATTTT; CDR3: CSARLGLAGNTDTQYF
V: TRBV29-1; J: TRBJ2-3; D: TRBD1; size: many; DNA: TGCAGCGCTACCGGGACAGGGGATTGGAATACGCAGTATTTT; CDR3: CSATGTGDWNTQYF
V: TRBV6-5; J: TRBJ2-3; D: TRBD2; size: many; DNA: TGTGCCAGCAGCCGCGGACTAGCGGCCACCCCTAGCACAGATACGCAGTATTTT; CDR3: CASSRGLAATPSTDTQYF
V: TRBV20-1; J: TRBJ2-5; D: TRBD2; size: many; DNA: TGCAGTGCCTCATTTAGGGCGGGAGTAGAGACCCAGTACTTC; CDR3: CSASFRAGVETQYF
V: TRBV20-1; J: TRBJ2-7; D: -; size: many; DNA: TGCAGTGCTAGGAGGGGAAGCTCCTACGAGCAGTACTTC; CDR3: CSARRGSSYEQYF
V: TRBV6-4; J: TRBJ2-1; D: TRBD2; size: many; DNA: TGTGCCAGCAGTGATGGAGTAGGCGGGGGCTACAATGAGCAGTTCTTC; CDR3: CASSDGVGGGYNEQFF
V: TRBV5-5; J: TRBJ1-6; D: -; size: medium-sized; DNA: TGTGCCAGCACCGCGACAGGAGATTGTTCACCCCTCCACTTT; CDR3: CASTATGDCSPLHF
V: TRBV20-1; J: TRBJ2-7; D: TRBD1; size: many; DNA: TGCAGTGCACGACAGGGGAGTCGGCCTTACGAGCAGTACTTC; CDR3: CSARQGSRPYEQYF
V: TRBV5-1; J: TRBJ2-2; D: TRBD1; size: many; DNA: TGCGCCAGCAGTGATAACCGGGACAGGGGTCGAACCGGGGAGCTGTTTTTT; CDR3: CASSDNRDRGRTGELFF
V: TRBV28; J: TRBJ2-7; D: -; size: many; DNA: TGTGCCAGCGGACGGGACAACTCCTACGAGCAGTACTTC; CDR3: CASGRDNSYEQYF
V: TRBV7-2; J: TRBJ2-7; D: TRBD1; size: many; DNA: TGTGCCAGCAGCCCGGCCCCCGGGACAGGGGACTTCCTCCTATCCTACGAGCAGTACTTC; CDR3: CASSPAPGTGDFLLSYEQYF
V: TRBV6-2/TRBV6-3; J: TRBJ2-1; D: -; size: many; DNA: TGTGCCAGCAGTTACTTGGGATACAATGAGCAGTTCTTC; CDR3: CASSYLGYNEQFF
V: TRBV6-4; J: TRBJ2-1; D: -; size: medium-sized; DNA: TGTGCCAGCAGTGAGCTAAGTGAGGGTGAGCAGTTCTTC; CDR3: CASSELSEGEQFF
V: TRBV27; J: TRBJ1-5; D: -; size: many; DNA: TGTGCCAGCAGGACGGGGGGGAATCAGCCCCAGCATTTT; CDR3: CASRTGGNQPQHF
V: TRBV20-1; J: TRBJ1-1; D: -; size: medium-sized; DNA: TGCAGTGCTAGAACGCGGGACACTGAAGCTTTCTTT; CDR3: CSARTRDTEAFF
V: TRBV9; J: TRBJ2-3; D: TRBD2; size: many; DNA: TGTGCCAGCAGCTCCAACCCTAGCGGGAGCACAGATACGCAGTATTTT; CDR3: CASSSNPSGSTDTQYF
V: TRBV28; J: TRBJ2-6; D: TRBD1; size: many; DNA: TGTGCCAGCCACCTCTGGACAGGGCCCTTGATGGGCTCTGGGGCCAACGTCCTGACTTTC; CDR3: CASHLWTGPLMGSGANVLTF
V: TRBV10-3; J: TRBJ2-3; D: -; size: many; DNA: TGTGCCATCAGTTTAGCGGAGTGGTCAGATACGCAGTATTTT; CDR3: CAISLAEWSDTQYF
V: TRBV28; J: TRBJ2-5; D: TRBD1; size: few; DNA: TGTGCCAGCAGACAGGAAGACAGGGCAGGCGCGACCCAGTACTTC; CDR3: CASRQEDRAGATQYF
V: TRBV6-5; J: TRBJ2-2; D: -; size: many; DNA: TGTGCCAGCAGTTACTCTCAGGGTAACACCGGGGAGCTGTTTTTT; CDR3: CASSYSQGNTGELFF
V: TRBV20-1; J: TRBJ2-1; D: TRBD2; size: many; DNA: TGCAGTGCTAGGGCGGGAGAGATTAGCTCGGCCAATGAGCAGTTCTTC; CDR3: CSARAGEISSANEQFF
V: TRBV3-1; J: TRBJ2-6; D: -; size: many; DNA: TGTGCCAGCAGCCCCGGAACCCACGCCGGCGTCCTGACTTTC; CDR3: CASSPGTHAGVLTF
V: TRBV28; J: TRBJ2-5; D: TRBD2; size: many; DNA: TGTGCCAGCAGTTCCTCAGGACTAGGGGAACAAGAGACCCAGTACTTC; CDR3: CASSSSGLGEQETQYF
V: TRBV2; J: TRBJ2-6; D: -; size: many; DNA: TGTGCCAACTTCTACGGGGTCCGCCTCTCTGGGGCCAACGTCCTGACTTTC; CDR3: CANFYGVRLSGANVLTF
V: TRBV28; J: TRBJ2-1; D: TRBD2; size: many; DNA: TGTGCCAGCATCTTCCTAGCGGGAGGGGTGGGTGAGCAGTTCTTC; CDR3: CASIFLAGGVGEQFF